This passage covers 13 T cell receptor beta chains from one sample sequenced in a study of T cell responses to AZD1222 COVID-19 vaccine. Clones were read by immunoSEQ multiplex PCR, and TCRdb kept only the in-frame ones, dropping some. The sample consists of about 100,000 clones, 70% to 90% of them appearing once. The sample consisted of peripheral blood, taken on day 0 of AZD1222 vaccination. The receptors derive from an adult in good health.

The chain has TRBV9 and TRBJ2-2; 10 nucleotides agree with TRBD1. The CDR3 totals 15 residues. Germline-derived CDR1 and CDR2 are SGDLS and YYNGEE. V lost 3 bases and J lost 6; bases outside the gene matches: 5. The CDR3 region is CASSGQGADSGELFF. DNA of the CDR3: TGTGCCAGCAGCGGACAGGGGGCTGATTCCGGGGAGCTGTTTTTT. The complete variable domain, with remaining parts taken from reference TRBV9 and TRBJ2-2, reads DSGVTQTPKHLITATGQRVTLRCSPRSGDLSVYWYQQSLDQGLQFLIQYYNGEERAKGNILERFSAQQFPDLHSELNLSSLELGDSALYFCASSGQGADSGELFFGEGSRLTVL.

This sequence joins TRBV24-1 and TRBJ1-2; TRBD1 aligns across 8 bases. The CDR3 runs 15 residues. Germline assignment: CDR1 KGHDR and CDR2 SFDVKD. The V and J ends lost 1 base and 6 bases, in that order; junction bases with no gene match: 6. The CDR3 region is CATSDLRQGFHGYTF. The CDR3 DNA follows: TGTGCCACCAGTGATTTACGACAGGGGTTCCATGGCTACACCTTC.

CDR3 amino acids: CASSLALQNEAFF. The DNA of the CDR3 is TGTGCCAGCAGCTTGGCCCTGCAAAATGAAGCTTTCTTT. The chain is built from TRBV5-4 and TRBJ1-1; D not resolved. The CDR3 spans 13 residues. Germline CDR1 reads SGHNT; CDR2 reads YYREEE (reference sequence). With 0 bases removed from V and 7 bases from J, the gap between germline ends came to 10 bases.

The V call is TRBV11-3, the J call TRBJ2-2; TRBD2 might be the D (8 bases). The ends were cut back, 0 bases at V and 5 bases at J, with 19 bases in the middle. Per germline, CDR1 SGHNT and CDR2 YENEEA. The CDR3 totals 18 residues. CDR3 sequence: CASSLDQGGTSRTGELFF. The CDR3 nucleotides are TGTGCCAGCAGCTTAGACCAGGGGGGGACTAGTCGGACCGGGGAGCTGTTTTTT.

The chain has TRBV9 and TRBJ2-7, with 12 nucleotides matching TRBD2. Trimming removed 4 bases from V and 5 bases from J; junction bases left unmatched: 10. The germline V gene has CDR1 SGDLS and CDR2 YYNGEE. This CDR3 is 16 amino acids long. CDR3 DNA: TGTGCCAGCAGCCCGGGCGCGACTAGCGGGAGCCACGAGCAGTACTTC. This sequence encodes CASSPGATSGSHEQYF.

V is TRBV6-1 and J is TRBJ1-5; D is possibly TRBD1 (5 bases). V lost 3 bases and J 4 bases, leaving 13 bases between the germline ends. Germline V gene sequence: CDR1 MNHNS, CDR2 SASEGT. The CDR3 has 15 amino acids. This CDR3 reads CASSDQGFLNQPQHF. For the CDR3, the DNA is TGTGCCAGCAGTGACCAGGGCTTCCTAAATCAGCCCCAGCATTTT.

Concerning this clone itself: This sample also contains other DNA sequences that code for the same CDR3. CDR3 region: CASSYSRASSGNTIYF. Here the CDR3 DNA reads TGTGCCAGCAGTTACTCACGGGCTAGCTCTGGAAACACCATATATTTT. The V call is TRBV6-5, the J call TRBJ1-3; unclear D gene. Trimming shortened V by 0 bases and J by 0 bases, and 9 bases separated the two germline ends. Per germline, CDR1 MNHEY and CDR2 SVGAGI. The CDR3 length is 16 residues.

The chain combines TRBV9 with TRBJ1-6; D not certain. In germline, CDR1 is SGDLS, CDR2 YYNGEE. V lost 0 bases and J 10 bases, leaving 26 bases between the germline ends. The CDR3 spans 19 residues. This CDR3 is CASSVAGGGVRANSSPLHF. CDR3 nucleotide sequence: TGTGCCAGCAGCGTAGCAGGCGGAGGAGTTAGGGCGAATAGCTCACCCCTCCACTTT.

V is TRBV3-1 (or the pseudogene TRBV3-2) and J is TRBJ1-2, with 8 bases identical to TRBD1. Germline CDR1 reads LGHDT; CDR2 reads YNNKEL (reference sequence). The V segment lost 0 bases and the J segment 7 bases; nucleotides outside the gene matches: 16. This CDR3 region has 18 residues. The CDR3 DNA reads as TGTGCCAGCAGCCAAGACGCTATTTTGGCAGGGGGCAGTGGTGGCTACACCTTC. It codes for CASSQDAILAGGSGGYTF.

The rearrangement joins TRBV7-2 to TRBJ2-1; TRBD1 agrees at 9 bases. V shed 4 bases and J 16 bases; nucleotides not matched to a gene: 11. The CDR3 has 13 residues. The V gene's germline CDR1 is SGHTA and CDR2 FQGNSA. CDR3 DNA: TGTGCCAGCAGCTCCCCCAGTCGGGACAGGGCCTTCTTC. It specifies CASSSPSRDRAFF.

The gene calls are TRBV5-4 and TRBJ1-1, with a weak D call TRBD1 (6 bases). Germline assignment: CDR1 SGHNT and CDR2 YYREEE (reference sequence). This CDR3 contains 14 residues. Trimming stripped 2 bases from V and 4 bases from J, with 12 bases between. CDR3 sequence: CASSFAGVGTEAFF. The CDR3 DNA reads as TGTGCCAGCAGCTTTGCAGGGGTAGGCACTGAAGCTTTCTTT.

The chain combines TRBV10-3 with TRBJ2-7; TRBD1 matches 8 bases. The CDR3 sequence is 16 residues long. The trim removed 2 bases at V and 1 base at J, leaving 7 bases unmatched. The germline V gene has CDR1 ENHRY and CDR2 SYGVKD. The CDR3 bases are TGTGCCATCAGTGAGATCCGGACAGGGCCATCCTACGAGCAGTACTTC. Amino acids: CAISEIRTGPSYEQYF.

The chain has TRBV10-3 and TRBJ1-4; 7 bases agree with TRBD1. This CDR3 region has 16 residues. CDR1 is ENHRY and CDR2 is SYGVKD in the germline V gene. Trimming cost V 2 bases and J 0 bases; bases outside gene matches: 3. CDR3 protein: CAISEGQDTTNEKLFF. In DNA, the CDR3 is TGTGCCATCAGTGAGGGACAGGATACAACTAATGAAAAACTGTTTTTT.